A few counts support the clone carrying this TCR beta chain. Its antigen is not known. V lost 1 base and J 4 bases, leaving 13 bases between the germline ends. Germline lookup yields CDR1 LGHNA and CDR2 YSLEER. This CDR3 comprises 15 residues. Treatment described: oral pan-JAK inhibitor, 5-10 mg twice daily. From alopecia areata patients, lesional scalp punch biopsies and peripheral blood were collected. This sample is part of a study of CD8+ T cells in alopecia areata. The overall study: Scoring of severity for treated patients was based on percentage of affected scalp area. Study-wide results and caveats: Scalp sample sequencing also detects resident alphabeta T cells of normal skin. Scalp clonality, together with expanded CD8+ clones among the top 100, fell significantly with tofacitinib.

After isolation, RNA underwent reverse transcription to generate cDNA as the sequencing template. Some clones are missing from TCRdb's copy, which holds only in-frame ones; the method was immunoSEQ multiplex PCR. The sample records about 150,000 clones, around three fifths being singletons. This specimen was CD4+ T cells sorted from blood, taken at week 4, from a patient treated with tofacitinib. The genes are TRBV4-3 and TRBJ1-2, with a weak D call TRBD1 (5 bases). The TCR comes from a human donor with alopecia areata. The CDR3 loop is CASSQGIQESYGYTF. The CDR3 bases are TGCGCCAGCAGCCAAGGGATACAGGAATCCTATGGCTACACCTTC.